A single sample is the source of the 5 T cell receptor beta chains below, sequenced in a study of early T cells in non-severe SARS-CoV-2 infection. TCRdb reprocessed the 5' RACE reads with MiXCR, giving one entry per CDR3 protein. The table includes over 50,000 distinct CDR3 sequences, approximately 10% detected once. The sequenced sample consisted of whole blood. The receptors shown here come from an adult who was a healthcare worker with PCR-confirmed SARS-CoV-2 infection or an uninfected control (not recorded which).

This clonotype was seen repeatedly, ten times or more. V is TRBV6-2 or TRBV6-3 and J is TRBJ1-2; D gene unclear. Trimming shortened V by 2 bases and J by 5 bases, and 6 bases separated the two germline ends. The CDR3 is 12 residues long. CDR1 is MNHEY and CDR2 is SVGEGT in the germline V gene. The CDR3 region has the DNA TGTGCCAGCAGTTACCAGTGGTATGGCTACACCTTC. This codes for CASSYQWYGYTF.

This clonotype was seen repeatedly, ten times or more. The chain has TRBV7-8 and TRBJ2-7; 8 nucleotides align to TRBD2. Trimming at V came to 5 bases and at J to 0 bases, leaving 6 bases not matched to a gene. Per germline, CDR1 SGHVS and CDR2 FQNEAQ. CDR3 length: 15 residues. The CDR3 coding sequence is TGTGCCAGCAGCCCCGGGAGGGGGGCCTCCTACGAGCAGTACTTC. Amino acid sequence: CASSPGRGASYEQYF.

In this sample, this clonotype turned up a few times. The gene calls are TRBV29-1 and TRBJ2-3; TRBD2 aligns across 10 bases. Germline V CDR1 and CDR2: SQVTM, ANQGSEA. V was pared by 4 bases and J by 1 base, with 5 bases of the junction left unmatched. CDR3 length: 15 residues. The CDR3 spells CSVGLLAGRTDTQYF. The CDR3, as DNA: TGCAGCGTTGGGCTACTAGCGGGGCGCACAGATACGCAGTATTTT.

In this sample, this clonotype turned up many times. The chain has TRBV29-1 and TRBJ2-1, with D perhaps given as TRBD1 or TRBD2 (5 bases each). The CDR3 totals 14 residues. The germline gives CDR1 SQVTM, CDR2 ANQGSEA. Trimming stripped 3 bases from V and 4 bases from J, with 13 bases between. CDR3 sequence: CSVDIRDGYNEQFF. The CDR3 DNA reads TGCAGCGTTGATATCAGGGACGGATACAATGAGCAGTTCTTC.

By sample share, this clonotype is medium-sized (0.01 to 0.1%). The genes are TRBV7-2 and TRBJ2-7, with 11 bases lining up with TRBD2. Losses at the gene ends were 1 base for V and 2 bases for J; bases not matched to a gene: 1. Germline values: CDR1 SGHTA, CDR2 FQGNSA. CDR3 length: 15 amino acids. CDR3 coding DNA: TGTGCCAGCAGCTTAGGACTAGCGGGGCCCTACGAGCAGTACTTC. Amino acids: CASSLGLAGPYEQYF.